This entry describes one TCR beta chain. Its antigen is still unknown. Preparation of the TCRbeta library was carried out with unique molecular identifiers. TCRdb analysed the PCR reads with MiXCR anew, one entry per CDR3 protein. Of around 270,000 distinct CDR3 sequences listed, almost 8% are singletons. This specimen belongs to a study of T-cell reconstitution after alpha-beta-depleted transplantation in children. General study findings and limits: The study reportedly traced alpha-beta T cells about two months after transplant to several hundred expanded graft clones. When one year had passed after transplant, most T-cell counts and diversity came from newly produced T cells.

This CDR3 has 15 residues. After removal of 3 bases from V and 5 bases from J, the junction contained 6 bases not matched to a gene. Looked up from germline, CDR1 is SGHDT and CDR2 is YYEEEE. The origin of this receptor is a female patient aged 2 to 10 who had a stem cell transplant for Fanconi anemia, so the T cells may come from the graft donor. The genes are TRBV5-6 and TRBJ2-2; 8 bases map to TRBD1. Sample: peripheral blood, taken 360 days after TCRalphabeta/CD19-depleted stem cell transplant. The CDR3 bases are TGTGCCAGCAGCTACCCCGGGACAGGAACCGGGGAGCTGTTTTTT. Its protein is CASSYPGTGTGELFF. The full variable domain, in which reference TRBV5-6 and TRBJ2-2 provide the parts outside the CDR3, is DAGVTQSPTHLIKTRGQQVTLRCSPKSGHDTVSWYQQALGQGPQFIFQYYEEEERQRGNFPDRFSGHQFPNYSSELNVNALLLGDSALYLCASSYPGTGTGELFFGEGSRLTVL.